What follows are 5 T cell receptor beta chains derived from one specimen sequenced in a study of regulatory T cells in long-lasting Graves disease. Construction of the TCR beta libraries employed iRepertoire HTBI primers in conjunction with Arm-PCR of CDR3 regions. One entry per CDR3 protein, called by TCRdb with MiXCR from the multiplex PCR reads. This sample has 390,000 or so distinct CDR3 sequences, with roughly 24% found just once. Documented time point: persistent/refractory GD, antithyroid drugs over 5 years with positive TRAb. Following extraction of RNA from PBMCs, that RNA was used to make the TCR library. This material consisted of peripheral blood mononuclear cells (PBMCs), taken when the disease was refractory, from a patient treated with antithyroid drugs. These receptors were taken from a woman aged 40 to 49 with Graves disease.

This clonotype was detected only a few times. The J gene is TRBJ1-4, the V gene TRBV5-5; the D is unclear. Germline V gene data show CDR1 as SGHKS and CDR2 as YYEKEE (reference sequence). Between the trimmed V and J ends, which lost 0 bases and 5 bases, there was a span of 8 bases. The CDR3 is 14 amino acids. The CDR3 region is CASSLEQRNEKLFF. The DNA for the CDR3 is TGTGCCAGCAGCTTGGAACAGAGGAATGAAAAACTGTTTTTT.

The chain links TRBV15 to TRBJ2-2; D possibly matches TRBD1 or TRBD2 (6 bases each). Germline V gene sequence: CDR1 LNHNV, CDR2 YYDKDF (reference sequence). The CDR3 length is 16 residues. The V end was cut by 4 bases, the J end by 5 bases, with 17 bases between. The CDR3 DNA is TGTGCCACCAGCATCTCAACAGGGAGGAGAACCGGGGAGCTGTTTTTT. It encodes CATSISTGRRTGELFF.

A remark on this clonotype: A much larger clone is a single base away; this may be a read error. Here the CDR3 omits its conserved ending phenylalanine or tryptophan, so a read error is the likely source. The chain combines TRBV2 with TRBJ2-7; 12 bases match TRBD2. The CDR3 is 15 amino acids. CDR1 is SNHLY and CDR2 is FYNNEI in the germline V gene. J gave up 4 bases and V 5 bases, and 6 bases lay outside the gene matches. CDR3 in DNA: TGTGCCAGCAGTCCCGCGGGACTAGCGGGTTACGAGCAGTACCTC. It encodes CASSPAGLAGYEQYL.

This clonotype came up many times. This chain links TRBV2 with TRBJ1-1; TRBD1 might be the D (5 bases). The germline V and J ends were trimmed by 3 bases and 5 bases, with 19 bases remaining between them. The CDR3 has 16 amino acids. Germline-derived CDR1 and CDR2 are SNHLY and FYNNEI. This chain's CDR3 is CASSDGTFRRRTEAFF. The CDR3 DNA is TGTGCCAGCAGTGACGGGACCTTTAGGCGGCGGACTGAAGCTTTCTTT.

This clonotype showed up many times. This CDR3 reads CATSGPSNTGELFF. The CDR3 nucleotides are TGTGCCACCTCGGGGCCCTCGAACACCGGGGAGCTGTTTTTT. The chain recombines TRBV24-1 with TRBJ2-2; the D call may be TRBD1 or TRBD2 (5 bases each). Germline-derived CDR1 and CDR2 are KGHDR and SFDVKD. CDR3 length: 14 residues. With 9 bases removed from V and 0 bases from J, the gap between germline ends came to 10 bases.